Included here is one T cell receptor (beta chain) sequence, with context. These data come from a study of blood T cell repertoires in COVID-19. Study summary: The cDNA or gDNA used as material had been derived from T cells, B-cell-depleted T cells, or PBMCs.

Sequencing used immunoSEQ multiplex PCR; TCRdb keeps in-frame clones, though not all of them. Among 98,000 or so clones, 84% were seen once, and the ten largest hold 26%. This clonotype was obtained from a man between 60 and 75 years old with acute or convalescent COVID-19. What was sequenced was peripheral blood.

CDR3 in DNA: TGTGCCACCAGTGAGGCCCAGGGGAGGGTAAATGAGCAGTTCTTC. This encodes CATSEAQGRVNEQFF. The V gene is TRBV24-1, the J gene TRBJ2-1; D might be TRBD2 (7 bases). Germline values: CDR1 KGHDR, CDR2 SFDVKD. The CDR3 contains 15 residues. Deletions cut 4 bases from V and 7 bases from J, with 16 bases between.